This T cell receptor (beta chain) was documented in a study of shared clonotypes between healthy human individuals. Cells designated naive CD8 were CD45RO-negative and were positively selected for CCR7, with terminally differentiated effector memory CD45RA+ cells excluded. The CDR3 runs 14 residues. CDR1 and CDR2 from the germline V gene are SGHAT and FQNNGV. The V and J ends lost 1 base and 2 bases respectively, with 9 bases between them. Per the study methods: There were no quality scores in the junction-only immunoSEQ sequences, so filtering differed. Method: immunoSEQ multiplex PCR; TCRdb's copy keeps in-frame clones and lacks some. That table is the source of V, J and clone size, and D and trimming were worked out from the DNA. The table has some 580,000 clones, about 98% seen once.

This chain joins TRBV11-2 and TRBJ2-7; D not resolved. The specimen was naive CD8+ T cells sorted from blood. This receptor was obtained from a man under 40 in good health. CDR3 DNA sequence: TGTGCCAGCAGCTTAGTTGGCAGAGCCTACGAGCAGTACTTC. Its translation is CASSLVGRAYEQYF.